This is a list of T cell receptor beta chains from one sample in a study of T-cell memory formation after mild COVID-19. TCRdb reprocessed the 5' RACE reads via MiXCR and lists one record per CDR3 protein. The sample has about 140,000 distinct CDR3 sequences, approximately 15% seen once. The sequenced sample consisted of PBMCs or a T cell subset sorted from them (not recorded which). The receptors come from an adult woman who had mild COVID-19 (a few samples of this study predate the infection). Cell type and time point are not known. CDR3s include the opening cysteine and the closing phenylalanine or tryptophan. The order of the fields is J gene, V gene, clone size, D gene, CDR3 DNA, CDR3 protein. A D gene is named only where the DNA matches it firmly. Expanded clones are given a class, and other clones once, few, many or no size at all.

j_call: TRBJ1-2
v_call: TRBV5-1
clone_size: few
d_call: NA
cdr3_nt: TGCGCCAGCAGCTTGGGCTCTAACTATGGCTACACCTTC
cdr3_aa: CASSLGSNYGYTF

j_call: TRBJ1-1
v_call: TRBV7-9
clone_size: few
d_call: NA
cdr3_nt: TGTGCCAGCAGCCCCCGTGGAGGGGATCTTACTGAAGCTTTCTTT
cdr3_aa: CASSPRGGDLTEAFF

j_call: TRBJ1-2
v_call: TRBV4-3
clone_size: few
d_call: TRBD1
cdr3_nt: TGCGCCAGCAGCCAAGATTACAGGCAGGGGGACTATGGCTACACCTTC
cdr3_aa: CASSQDYRQGDYGYTF

j_call: TRBJ2-3
v_call: TRBV7-9
clone_size: many
d_call: TRBD1
cdr3_nt: TGTGCCAGCAGCATCGACAGGGGGAGAAATACGCAGTATTTT
cdr3_aa: CASSIDRGRNTQYF

j_call: TRBJ2-2
v_call: TRBV4-2
clone_size: NA
d_call: NA
cdr3_nt: TGTGCCAGCAGCCAAGATTGGGGAGACGGCACCGGGGAGCTGTTTTTT
cdr3_aa: CASSQDWGDGTGELFF

j_call: TRBJ2-5
v_call: TRBV27
clone_size: NA
d_call: TRBD2
cdr3_nt: TGTGCCAGCAGTTTTACTAGCGGGGGAGTTGAGACCCAGTACTTC
cdr3_aa: CASSFTSGGVETQYF

j_call: TRBJ1-5
v_call: TRBV5-5
clone_size: few
d_call: TRBD1
cdr3_nt: TGTGCCAGCAGCTTCTTCGGACAGGGATCTAGTCAGCCCCAGCATTTT
cdr3_aa: CASSFFGQGSSQPQHF

j_call: TRBJ2-2
v_call: TRBV3-1
clone_size: many
d_call: NA
cdr3_nt: TGTGCCAGCAGCCAAGAAGCCGTTCCGGCCGGGGAGCTGTTTTTT
cdr3_aa: CASSQEAVPAGELFF

j_call: TRBJ2-6
v_call: TRBV29-1
clone_size: few
d_call: NA
cdr3_nt: TGCAGCGTTGATGAAACTGGGGCCAACGTCCTGACTTTC
cdr3_aa: CSVDETGANVLTF

j_call: TRBJ2-5
v_call: TRBV12-3/TRBV12-4
clone_size: NA
d_call: NA
cdr3_nt: TGTGCCAGCAGTGTACCGGACAGCCAAGAGACCCAGTACTTC
cdr3_aa: CASSVPDSQETQYF

j_call: TRBJ2-4
v_call: TRBV7-9
clone_size: NA
d_call: NA
cdr3_nt: TGTGCCAGCAGCAGTGACAGTCTAGCCAAAAACATTCAGTACTTC
cdr3_aa: CASSSDSLAKNIQYF

j_call: TRBJ1-3
v_call: TRBV7-2
clone_size: many
d_call: NA
cdr3_nt: TGTGCCAGCAGCTTGGACGGAGGGTTCTCTGGAAACACCATATATTTT
cdr3_aa: CASSLDGGFSGNTIYF

j_call: TRBJ2-2
v_call: TRBV27
clone_size: few
d_call: NA
cdr3_nt: TGTGCCAGCAGTCCCTCGGGCGGGTGGCGTGGTATAGGGACCGGGGAGCTGTTTTTT
cdr3_aa: CASSPSGGWRGIGTGELFF

j_call: TRBJ2-1
v_call: TRBV29-1
clone_size: NA
d_call: TRBD2
cdr3_nt: TGCAGCGTTGAGCCTAGCGGGAGCTACAATGAGCAGTTCTTC
cdr3_aa: CSVEPSGSYNEQFF

j_call: TRBJ2-7
v_call: TRBV7-9
clone_size: NA
d_call: TRBD1
cdr3_nt: TGTGCCAGCAGCACGGGACAGGCACTCTACGAGCAGTACTTC
cdr3_aa: CASSTGQALYEQYF

j_call: TRBJ2-3
v_call: TRBV5-1
clone_size: few
d_call: TRBD2
cdr3_nt: TGCGCCAGCAGCACGGGGGGTCTAGCTAAGGCAGATACGCAGTATTTT
cdr3_aa: CASSTGGLAKADTQYF